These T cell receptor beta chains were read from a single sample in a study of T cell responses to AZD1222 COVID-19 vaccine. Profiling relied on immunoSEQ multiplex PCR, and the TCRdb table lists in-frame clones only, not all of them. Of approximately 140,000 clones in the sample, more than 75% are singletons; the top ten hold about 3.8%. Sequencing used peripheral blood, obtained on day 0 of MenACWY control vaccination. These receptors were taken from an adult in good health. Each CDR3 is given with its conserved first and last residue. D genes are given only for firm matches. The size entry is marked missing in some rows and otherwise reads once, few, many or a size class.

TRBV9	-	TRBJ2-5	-	CASSASGRQETQYF	TGTGCCAGCAGCGCCTCAGGGAGACAAGAGACCCAGTACTTC
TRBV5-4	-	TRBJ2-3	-	CASSWEGGDTQYF	TGTGCCAGCAGCTGGGAGGGGGGAGATACGCAGTATTTT
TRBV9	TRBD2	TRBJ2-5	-	CASSAGTSKYGETQYF	TGTGCCAGCAGCGCCGGGACTAGTAAATATGGCGAGACCCAGTACTTC
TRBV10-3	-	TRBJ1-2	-	CAISESGGRGGYTF	TGTGCCATCAGTGAGTCCGGGGGTCGGGGTGGCTACACCTTC
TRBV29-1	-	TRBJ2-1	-	CSVETGVTYNEQFF	TGCAGCGTTGAGACGGGGGTTACCTACAATGAGCAGTTCTTC
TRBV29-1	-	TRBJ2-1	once	CSVESGGTSYNEQFF	TGCAGCGTTGAGTCCGGGGGAACCTCCTACAATGAGCAGTTCTTC
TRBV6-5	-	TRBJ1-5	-	CASSYGRGNQPQHF	TGTGCCAGCAGTTACGGGCGGGGCAATCAGCCCCAGCATTTT
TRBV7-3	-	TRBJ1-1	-	CASSPSAAGQITEAFF	TGTGCCAGCAGCCCGTCTGCCGCGGGGCAAATTACTGAAGCTTTCTTT
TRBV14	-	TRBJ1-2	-	CASSQSFKLQRNYGYTF	TGTGCCAGCAGCCAATCTTTTAAACTACAGAGAAACTATGGCTACACCTTC
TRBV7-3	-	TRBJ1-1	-	CASSLSRGTEAFF	TGTGCCAGCAGCTTATCCCGGGGCACTGAAGCTTTCTTT
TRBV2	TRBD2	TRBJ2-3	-	CASSGGLAGATDTQYF	TGTGCCAGCAGTGGGGGACTAGCAGGGGCCACAGATACGCAGTATTTT
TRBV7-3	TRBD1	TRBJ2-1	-	CASSLDRGVPGAQFF	TGTGCCAGCAGCTTAGACAGGGGAGTACCCGGGGCGCAGTTCTTC
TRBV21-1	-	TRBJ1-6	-	CASSKGGNSPLHF	TGTGCCAGCAGCAAAGGTGGCAATTCACCCCTCCACTTT
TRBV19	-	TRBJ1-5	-	CASSIVRGPNQPQHF	TGTGCCAGTAGTATAGTGAGAGGTCCCAATCAGCCCCAGCATTTT
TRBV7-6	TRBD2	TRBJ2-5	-	CASSLAGEGETQYF	TGTGCCAGCAGCTTAGCGGGGGAGGGGGAGACCCAGTACTTC
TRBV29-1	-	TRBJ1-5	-	CSVGSGNSNQPQHF	TGCAGCGTTGGAAGTGGGAATAGCAATCAGCCCCAGCATTTT
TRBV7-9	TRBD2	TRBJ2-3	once	CASSQASGARATQYF	TGTGCCAGCAGCCAGGCTAGCGGGGCACGGGCTACGCAGTATTTT